This T cell receptor (beta chain) was sequenced during a study of T cells in tuberculosis (dated by TCRdb to the late 2010s). About the study as a whole: The study combined CD1B tetramers and high-throughput TCR immunosequencing to characterize T cells specific for the mycobacterial lipid antigen glucose monomycolate (GMM). With 10 to 11 people per group, a South African clinical cohort compared IGRA-negative adolescents, IGRA-positive adolescents with latent tuberculosis, and adults with active tuberculosis. PBMC from active tuberculosis patients were archived either before standard anti-tuberculosis treatment began or within 7 days of the start of that treatment.

There are 13 amino acids in the CDR3, from cysteine to phenylalanine inclusive. The CDR3 DNA has 39 bases and is translated from base 1. V lost 5 bases and J lost 14 bases; the stretch between them is 18 bases long. The germline V gene provides CDR1 MNHNS and CDR2 SASEGT. The immunoSEQ multiplex PCR assay was used to generate TCR libraries, with TCR-beta and/or TCR-alpha/delta assays applied to each sample. The amplified TCR libraries were sequenced using the Illumina high-throughput platform. As for the authors' bioinformatics: Clustering and dimensionality reduction were performed using pairwise TCRdist distances among GMM-specific receptors from ex vivo sorted or in vitro expanded T cells. Each clinical repertoire was scored by mean NN-distance, the average TCRdist to the nearest 10% of tetramer-positive reference sequences. GEM TCR motif frequency was calculated as the fraction of unique TCRs that matched known GEM sequences in V/J usage and CDR3 length. Active tuberculosis was classified by linear discriminant analysis with leave-one-out cross-validation, implemented in scikit-learn. Held by TCRdb, this immuneACCESS table contains in-frame sequences only and omits some clones. Under half of the omission traces to an unresolved V gene where checked; the cause of the rest is unknown. V and J calls and clone size are as listed in that table; D and trimming were resolved from the DNA. The sample records tens of thousands of clones, 91% of which are singletons. 2.4% of the sample lies in the top ten.

As concerns this clone: There is no known antigen for this receptor. Within one base of it there is no much larger clone, and no base qualities were kept.

Study-wide conclusions, independent of this receptor: The smaller NN-distances were partly driven by shorter CDR3-alpha lengths in active tuberculosis patients, and the difference for TCR-beta did not reach statistical significance. An accuracy of approximately 87% (AUROC roughly 0.87) was reached by a classifier using the diverse GMM-specific repertoire, compared with 60% to 70% accuracy when GEM motif frequencies were used. Clinical samples were chosen by availability of cryopreserved specimens, and active tuberculosis cases were adults while controls were adolescents. Active tuberculosis TCR-alpha repertoires showed smaller mean NN-distances to GMM-specific TCRs than IGRA-negative controls, suggesting clonal expansion of these TCRs.

Read against the paper, the sample's time point label means: new active TB diagnosis, blood taken before or within 7 days of starting treatment. Active tuberculosis patients were HIV-seronegative South African adults aged 18 years or older with a new diagnosis. Confirmation of active tuberculosis came from positive sputum smear microscopy and/or a positive M. tuberculosis culture. Immunosequencing of unsorted cryopreserved PBMC covered, on average, approximately 100,000 T cells per clinical donor. This specimen consisted of PBMCs, obtained at tuberculosis diagnosis. The clonotype comes from an adult with tuberculosis. The V gene is TRBV6-1 and the J gene is TRBJ1-4, with the D gene not clear enough to name. The sequenced DNA: TGTGCCAGCAGTCCGGCTTTCGATACGGGTCTGTTTTTT. It codes for CASSPAFDTGLFF.